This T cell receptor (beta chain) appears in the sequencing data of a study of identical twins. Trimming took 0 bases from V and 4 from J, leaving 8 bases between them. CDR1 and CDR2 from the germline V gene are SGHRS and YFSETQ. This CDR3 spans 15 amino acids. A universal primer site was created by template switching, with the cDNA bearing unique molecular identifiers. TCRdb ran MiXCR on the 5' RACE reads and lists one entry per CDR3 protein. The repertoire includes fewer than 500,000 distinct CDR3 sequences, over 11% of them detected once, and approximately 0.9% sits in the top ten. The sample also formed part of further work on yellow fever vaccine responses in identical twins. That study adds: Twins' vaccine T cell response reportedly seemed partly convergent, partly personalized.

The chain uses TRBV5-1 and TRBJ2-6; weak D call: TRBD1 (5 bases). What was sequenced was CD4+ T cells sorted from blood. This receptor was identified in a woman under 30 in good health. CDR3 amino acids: CASSLAGLGANVLTF. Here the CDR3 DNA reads TGCGCCAGCAGCTTGGCAGGGCTAGGGGCCAACGTCCTGACTTTC. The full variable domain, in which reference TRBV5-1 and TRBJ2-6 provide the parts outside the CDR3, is KAGVTQTPRYLIKTRGQQVTLSCSPISGHRSVSWYQQTPGQGLQFLFEYFSETQRNKGNFPGRFSGRQFSNSRSEMNVSTLELGDSALYLCASSLAGLGANVLTFGAGSRLTVL.